This entry features one TCR beta chain sequence. Antigen: not known. The entry originates in a study of T cell responses to AZD1222 COVID-19 vaccine. Trimming left V 0 bases short and J 4 bases short, with 11 bases between. This CDR3 comprises 15 residues. Germline V CDR1 and CDR2: SGDLS, YYNGEE. Assay: immunoSEQ multiplex PCR; the TCRdb copy retains only in-frame clones and omits some. The sample contains roughly 85,000 clones, 90% of which appear only once. Points from the study as a whole: White British ancestry dominated among donors, who included more females, and clonal diversity was possibly underestimated.

The origin of this receptor is an adult who received the AZD1222 COVID-19 vaccine. V usage is TRBV9 and J usage is TRBJ1-5; a possible D gene is TRBD1 (6 bases). The source was peripheral blood, collected 28 days after the second AZD1222 dose. CDR3 in DNA: TGTGCCAGCAGCGTAGCTGGACAGAGAAATCAGCCCCAGCATTTT. Translating gives CASSVAGQRNQPQHF.